Below, one TCR beta chain is given with its context. CDR3 length equals 15 residues. Germline lookup yields CDR1 MNHEY and CDR2 SVGEGT. J was trimmed by 7 bases and V by 5 bases; bases with no gene match: 9. Clones were sequenced by immunoSEQ multiplex PCR, and TCRdb holds only the in-frame ones, with some missing. The sample shows about 130,000 clones, around 93% of them seen only once. The data were obtained in a study of T cell responses to AZD1222 COVID-19 vaccine. The chain recombines TRBV6-2 or TRBV6-3 with TRBJ2-7; 12 positions match TRBD1. The source material was peripheral blood, sampled 28 days after the second AZD1222 dose. This clonotype was sampled from an adult who received the AZD1222 COVID-19 vaccine. In DNA, the CDR3 is TGTGCCAGCAGTCGCTCTGGGACAGGGGGCCTTGAGCAGTACTTC. Encoded protein: CASSRSGTGGLEQYF.